Detailed here is one T cell receptor (beta chain). What it binds is not known. One entry per CDR3 protein, called by TCRdb with MiXCR from the reads. The profile shows 300,000 to 400,000 distinct CDR3 sequences, roughly 18% of them singletons. Trimming removed 6 bases at V and 3 bases at J, with 17 bases between. This CDR3 region has 15 residues. The data derive from a study of T cell repertoires in cytomegalovirus infection. Findings and caveats of the study: Ex vivo responses were dominated by HLA-C-restricted CMV-specific TCR beta clonotypes.

The clonotype originates from a human donor in good health (CMV status not recorded). Some clones in this sample may be carry-over from other donors' samples. Sequenced: PBMCs. The chain couples TRBV12-3 or TRBV12-4 to TRBJ1-2, with D hard to call. CDR3 protein: CASRLGSYVDYGYTF. In DNA form, the CDR3 reads TGTGCCAGCAGGTTGGGTAGTTATGTGGACTATGGCTACACCTTC.